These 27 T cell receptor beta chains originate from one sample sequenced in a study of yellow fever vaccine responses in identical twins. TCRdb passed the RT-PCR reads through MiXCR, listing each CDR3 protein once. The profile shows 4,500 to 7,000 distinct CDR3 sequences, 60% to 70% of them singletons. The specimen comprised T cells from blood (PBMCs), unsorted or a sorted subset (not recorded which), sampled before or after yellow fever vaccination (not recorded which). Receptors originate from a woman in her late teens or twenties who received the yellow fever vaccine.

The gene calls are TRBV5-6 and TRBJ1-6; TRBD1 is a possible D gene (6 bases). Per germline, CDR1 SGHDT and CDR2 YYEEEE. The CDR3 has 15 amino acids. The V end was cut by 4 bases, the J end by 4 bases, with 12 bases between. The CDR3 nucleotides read TGTGCCAGCAGCACAGGGACGGCATATAATTCACCCCTCCACTTT. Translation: CASSTGTAYNSPLHF.

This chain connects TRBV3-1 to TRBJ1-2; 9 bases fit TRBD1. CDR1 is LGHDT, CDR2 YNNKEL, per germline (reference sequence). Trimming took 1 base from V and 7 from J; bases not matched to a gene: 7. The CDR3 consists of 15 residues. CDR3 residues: CASSQVGGQGTGYTF. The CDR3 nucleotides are TGTGCCAGCAGCCAAGTTGGGGGACAGGGAACTGGCTACACCTTC.

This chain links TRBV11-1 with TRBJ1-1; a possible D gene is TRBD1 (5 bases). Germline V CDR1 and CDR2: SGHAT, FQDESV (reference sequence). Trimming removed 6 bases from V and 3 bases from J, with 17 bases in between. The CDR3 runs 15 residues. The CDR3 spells CASRRGALVDTEAFF. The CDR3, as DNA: TGTGCCAGCAGACGAGGGGCGCTTGTGGACACTGAAGCTTTCTTT.

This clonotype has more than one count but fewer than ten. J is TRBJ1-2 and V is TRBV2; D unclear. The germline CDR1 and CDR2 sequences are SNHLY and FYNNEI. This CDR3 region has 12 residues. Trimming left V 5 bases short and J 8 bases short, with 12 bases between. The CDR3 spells CASSRGVRGYTF. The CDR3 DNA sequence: TGTGCCAGCAGTCGCGGGGTTCGGGGCTACACCTTC. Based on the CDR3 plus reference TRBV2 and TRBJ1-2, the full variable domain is EPEVTQTPSHQVTQMGQEVILRCVPISNHLYFYWYRQILGQKVEFLVSFYNNEISEKSEIFDDQFSVERPDGSNFTLKIRSTKLEDSAMYFCASSRGVRGYTFGSGTRLTVV.

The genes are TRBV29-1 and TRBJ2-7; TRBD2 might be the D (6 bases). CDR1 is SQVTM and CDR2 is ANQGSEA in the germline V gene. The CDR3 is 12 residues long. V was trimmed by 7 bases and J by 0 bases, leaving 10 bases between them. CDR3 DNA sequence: TGCAGCGCGGAGGGGAGCTCCTACGAGCAGTACTTC. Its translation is CSAEGSSYEQYF.

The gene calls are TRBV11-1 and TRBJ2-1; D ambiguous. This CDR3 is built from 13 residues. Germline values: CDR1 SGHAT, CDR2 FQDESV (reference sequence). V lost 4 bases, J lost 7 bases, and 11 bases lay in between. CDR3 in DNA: TGTGCCAGCAGCTCCGAAGGCCTAAATGAGCAGTTCTTC. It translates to CASSSEGLNEQFF.

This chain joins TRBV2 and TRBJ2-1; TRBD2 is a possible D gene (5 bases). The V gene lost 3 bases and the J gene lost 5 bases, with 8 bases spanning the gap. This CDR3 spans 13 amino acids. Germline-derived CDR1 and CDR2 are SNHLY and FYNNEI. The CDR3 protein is CASSDSSHNEQFF. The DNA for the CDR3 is TGTGCCAGCAGTGATTCTAGCCACAATGAGCAGTTCTTC.

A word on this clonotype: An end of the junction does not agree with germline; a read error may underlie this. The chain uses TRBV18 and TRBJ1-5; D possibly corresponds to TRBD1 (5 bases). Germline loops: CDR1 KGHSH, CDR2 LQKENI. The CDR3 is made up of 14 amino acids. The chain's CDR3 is CASSQGRSNQPQLF. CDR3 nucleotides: TGTGCCAGCTCACAGGGGAGGAGCAATCAGCCCCAGCTTTTT. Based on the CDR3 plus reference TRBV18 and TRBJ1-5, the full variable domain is NAGVMQNPRHLVRRRGQEARLRCSPMKGHSHVYWYRQLPEEGLKFMVYLQKENIIDESGMPKERFSAEFPKEGPSILRIQQVVRGDSAAYFCASSQGRSNQPQLFGDGTRLSIL.

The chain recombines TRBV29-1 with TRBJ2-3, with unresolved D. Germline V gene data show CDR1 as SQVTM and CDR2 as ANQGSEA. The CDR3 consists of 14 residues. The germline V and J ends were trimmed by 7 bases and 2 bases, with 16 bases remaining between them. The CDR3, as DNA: TGCAGCGCCACCGGTGGCGGACCCACAGATACGCAGTATTTT. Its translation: CSATGGGPTDTQYF.

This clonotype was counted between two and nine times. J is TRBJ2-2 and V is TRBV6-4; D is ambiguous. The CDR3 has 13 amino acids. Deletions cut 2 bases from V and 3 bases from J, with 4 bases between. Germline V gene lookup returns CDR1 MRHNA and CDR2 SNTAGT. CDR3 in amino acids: CASSDGDTGELFF. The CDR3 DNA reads TGTGCCAGCAGTGACGGGGACACCGGGGAGCTGTTTTTT.

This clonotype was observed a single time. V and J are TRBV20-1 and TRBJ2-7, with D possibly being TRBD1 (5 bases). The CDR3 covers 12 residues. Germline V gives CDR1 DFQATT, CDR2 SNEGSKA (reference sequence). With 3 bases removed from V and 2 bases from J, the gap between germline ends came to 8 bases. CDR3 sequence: CSASDRTYEQYF. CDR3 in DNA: TGCAGTGCTAGCGACAGAACCTACGAGCAGTACTTC.

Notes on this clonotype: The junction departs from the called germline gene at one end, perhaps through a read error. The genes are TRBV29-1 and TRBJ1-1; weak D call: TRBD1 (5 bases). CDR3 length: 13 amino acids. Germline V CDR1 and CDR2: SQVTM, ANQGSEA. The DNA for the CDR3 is TGCAGCGTTGTTATTCGACAGAACACTGAAGCCTTCTTT. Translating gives CSVVIRQNTEAFF.

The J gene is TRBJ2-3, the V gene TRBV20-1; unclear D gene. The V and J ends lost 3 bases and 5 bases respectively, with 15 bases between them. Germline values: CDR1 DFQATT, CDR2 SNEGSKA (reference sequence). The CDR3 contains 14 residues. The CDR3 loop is CSARDGPVRDTQYF. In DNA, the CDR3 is TGCAGTGCTAGGGATGGGCCGGTGCGAGATACGCAGTATTTT.

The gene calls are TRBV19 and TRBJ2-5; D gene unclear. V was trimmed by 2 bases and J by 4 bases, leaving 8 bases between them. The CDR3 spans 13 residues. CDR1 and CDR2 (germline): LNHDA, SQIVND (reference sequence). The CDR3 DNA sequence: TGTGCCAGTAGTATAAACTATGGAGAGACCCAGTACTTC. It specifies CASSINYGETQYF.

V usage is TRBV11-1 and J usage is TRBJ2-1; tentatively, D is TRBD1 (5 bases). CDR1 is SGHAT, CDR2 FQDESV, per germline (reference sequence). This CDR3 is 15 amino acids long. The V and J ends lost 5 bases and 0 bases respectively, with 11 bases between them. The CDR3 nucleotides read TGTGCCAGCAGCCCAGGGTCAAGCTCCTACAATGAGCAGTTCTTC. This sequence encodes CASSPGSSSYNEQFF.

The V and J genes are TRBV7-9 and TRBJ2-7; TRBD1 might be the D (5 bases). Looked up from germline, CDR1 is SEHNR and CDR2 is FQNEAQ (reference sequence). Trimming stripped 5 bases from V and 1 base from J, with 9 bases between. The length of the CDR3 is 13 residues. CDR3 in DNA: TGTGCCAGCAGCCACGACAGTTCCTACGAGCAGTACTTC. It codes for CASSHDSSYEQYF.

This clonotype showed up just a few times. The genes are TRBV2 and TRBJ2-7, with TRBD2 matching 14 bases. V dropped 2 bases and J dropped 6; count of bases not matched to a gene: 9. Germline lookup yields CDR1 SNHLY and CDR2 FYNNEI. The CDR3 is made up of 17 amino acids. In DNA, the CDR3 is TGTGCCAGCAGTGAATGGGACAGGGGACTAGCGGGAGTCGAGCAGTACTTC. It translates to CASSEWDRGLAGVEQYF. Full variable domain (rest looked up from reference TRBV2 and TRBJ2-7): EPEVTQTPSHQVTQMGQEVILRCVPISNHLYFYWYRQILGQKVEFLVSFYNNEISEKSEIFDDQFSVERPDGSNFTLKIRSTKLEDSAMYFCASSEWDRGLAGVEQYFGPGTRLTVT.

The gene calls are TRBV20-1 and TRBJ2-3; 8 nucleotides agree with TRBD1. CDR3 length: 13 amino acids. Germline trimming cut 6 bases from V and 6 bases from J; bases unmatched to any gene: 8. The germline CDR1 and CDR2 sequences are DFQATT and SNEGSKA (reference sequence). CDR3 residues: CSALDRVADTQYF. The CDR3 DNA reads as TGCAGTGCGCTGGACAGGGTAGCCGATACGCAGTATTTT.

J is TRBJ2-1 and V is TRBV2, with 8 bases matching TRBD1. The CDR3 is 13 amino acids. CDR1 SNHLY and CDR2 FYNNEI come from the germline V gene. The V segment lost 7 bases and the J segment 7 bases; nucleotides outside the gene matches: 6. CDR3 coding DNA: TGTGCCAGCACCCAGGGGGCTTGGAATGAGCAGTTCTTC. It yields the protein CASTQGAWNEQFF.

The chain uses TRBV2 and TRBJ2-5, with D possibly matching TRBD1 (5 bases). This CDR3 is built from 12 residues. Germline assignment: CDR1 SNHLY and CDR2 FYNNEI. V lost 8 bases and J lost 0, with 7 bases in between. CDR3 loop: CASCRDQETQYF. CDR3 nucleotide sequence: TGTGCCAGCTGCAGGGACCAAGAGACCCAGTACTTC.

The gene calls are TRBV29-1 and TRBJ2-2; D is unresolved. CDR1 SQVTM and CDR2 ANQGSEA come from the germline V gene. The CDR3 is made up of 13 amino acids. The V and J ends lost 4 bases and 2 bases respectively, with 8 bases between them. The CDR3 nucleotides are TGCAGCGTTGGCAGCGTTAACACCGGGGAGCTGTTTTTT. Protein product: CSVGSVNTGELFF.

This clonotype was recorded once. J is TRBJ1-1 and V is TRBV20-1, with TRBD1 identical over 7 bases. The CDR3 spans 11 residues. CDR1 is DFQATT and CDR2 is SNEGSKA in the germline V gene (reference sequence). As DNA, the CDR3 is TGCAACAGGGGCGGGGGCACTGAAGCTTTCTTT. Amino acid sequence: CNRGGGTEAFF.

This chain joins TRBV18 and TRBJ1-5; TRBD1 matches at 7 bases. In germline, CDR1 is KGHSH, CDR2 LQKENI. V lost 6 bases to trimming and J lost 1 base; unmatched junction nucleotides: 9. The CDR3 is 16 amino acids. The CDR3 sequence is CASSLDRVGSNQPQHF. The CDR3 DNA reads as TGTGCCAGCTCCCTCGACAGGGTAGGCAGCAATCAGCCCCAGCATTTT.

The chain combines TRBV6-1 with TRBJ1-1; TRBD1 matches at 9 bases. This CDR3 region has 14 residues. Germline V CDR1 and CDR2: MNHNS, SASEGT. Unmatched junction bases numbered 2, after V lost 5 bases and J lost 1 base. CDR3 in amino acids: CASSRQGGNTEAFF. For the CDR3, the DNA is TGTGCCAGCAGTCGACAGGGGGGGAACACTGAAGCTTTCTTT.

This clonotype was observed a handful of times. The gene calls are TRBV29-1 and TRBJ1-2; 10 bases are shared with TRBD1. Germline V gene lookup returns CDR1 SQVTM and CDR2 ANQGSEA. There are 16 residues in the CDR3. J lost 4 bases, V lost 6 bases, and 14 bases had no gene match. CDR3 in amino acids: CSVDNMDRGAFYGYTF. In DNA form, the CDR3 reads TGCAGCGTAGATAATATGGACAGGGGGGCCTTCTATGGCTACACCTTC.

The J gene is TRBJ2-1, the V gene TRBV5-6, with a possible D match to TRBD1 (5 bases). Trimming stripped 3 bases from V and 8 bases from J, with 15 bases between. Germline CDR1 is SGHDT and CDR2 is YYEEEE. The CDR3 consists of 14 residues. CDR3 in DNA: TGTGCCAGCAGCTCGCCGGCGCAGGGCCATGAGCAGTTCTTC. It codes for CASSSPAQGHEQFF.

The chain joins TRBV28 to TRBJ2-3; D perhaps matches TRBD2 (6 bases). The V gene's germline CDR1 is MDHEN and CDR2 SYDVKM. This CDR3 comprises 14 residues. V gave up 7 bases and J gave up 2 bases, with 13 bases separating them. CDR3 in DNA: TGTGCCAGCAAGGACTATCCGGACACAGATACGCAGTATTTT. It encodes CASKDYPDTDTQYF.